This T cell receptor (beta chain) derives from a study of T cell responses to AZD1222 COVID-19 vaccine. Study details: Pooled samples include second doses given at about 4 or 12 weeks.

Whole-study findings and limits: Repertoire sampling happened only post peak T cell response.

Libraries were prepared by immunoSEQ multiplex PCR; TCRdb keeps only in-frame clonotypes and omits some of them. The sample carries 130,000 or so clones, roughly 93% recorded once. V lost 7 bases and J 7 bases, leaving 17 bases between the germline ends. The germline V gene has CDR1 MDHEN and CDR2 SYDVKM. The CDR3 is 14 amino acids. A remark on this clone: The antigen is undetermined.

The sequence was obtained from an adult in good health. The genes are TRBV28 and TRBJ1-3; the D is unclear. The sequencing used peripheral blood, collected on day 0 of AZD1222 vaccination. CDR3 amino acids: CASKFRPRENTIYF. The CDR3 DNA follows: TGTGCCAGCAAGTTTCGGCCGAGGGAGAACACCATATATTTT.